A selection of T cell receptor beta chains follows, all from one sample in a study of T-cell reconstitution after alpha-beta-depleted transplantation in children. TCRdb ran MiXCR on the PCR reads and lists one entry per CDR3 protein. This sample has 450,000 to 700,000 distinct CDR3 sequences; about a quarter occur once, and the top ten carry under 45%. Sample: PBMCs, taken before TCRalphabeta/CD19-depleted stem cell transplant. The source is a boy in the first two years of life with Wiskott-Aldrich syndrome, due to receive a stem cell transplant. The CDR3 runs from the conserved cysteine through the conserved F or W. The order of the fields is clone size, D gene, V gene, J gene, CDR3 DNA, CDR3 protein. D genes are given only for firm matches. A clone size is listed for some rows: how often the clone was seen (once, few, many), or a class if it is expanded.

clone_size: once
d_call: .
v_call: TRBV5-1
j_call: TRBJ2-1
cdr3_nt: TGCGCCAGTGAGACGGGAGACTACAATGAGCAGTTCTTC
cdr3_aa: CASETGDYNEQFF

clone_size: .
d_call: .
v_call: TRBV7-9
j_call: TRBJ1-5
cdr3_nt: TGTGCCAGCAGCTCCGATGGGCCCCAGCATTTT
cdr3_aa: CASSSDGPQHF

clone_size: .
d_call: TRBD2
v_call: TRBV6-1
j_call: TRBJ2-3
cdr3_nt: TGTGCCAGCAGGATAGCGGGAGCGTCAGATACGCAGTATTTT
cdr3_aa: CASRIAGASDTQYF

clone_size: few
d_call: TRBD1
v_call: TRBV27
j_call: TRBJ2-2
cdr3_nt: TGTGCCAGCAGTTCCGGACAGGGGCCGAACACCGGGGAGCTGTTTTTT
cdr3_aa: CASSSGQGPNTGELFF

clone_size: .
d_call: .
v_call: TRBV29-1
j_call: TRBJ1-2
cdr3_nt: TGCAGCGTCCCCGGAAGGTCGGGTAACTATGGCTACACCTTC
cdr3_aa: CSVPGRSGNYGYTF

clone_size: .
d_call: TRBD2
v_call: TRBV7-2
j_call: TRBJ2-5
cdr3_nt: TGTGCCAGCAGCTTAGAAACTAGCGGGAGGAGGGAGACCCAGTACTTC
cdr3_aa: CASSLETSGRRETQYF

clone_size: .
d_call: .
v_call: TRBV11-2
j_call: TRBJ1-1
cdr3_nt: TGTGCCAGCAGCTTAGGATGGTCCCGGGCTTTCTTT
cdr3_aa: CASSLGWSRAFF

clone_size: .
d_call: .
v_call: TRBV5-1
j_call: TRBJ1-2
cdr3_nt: TGCGCCAGCAGCTTGGCAGGGGATGATGGCTACACCTTC
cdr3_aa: CASSLAGDDGYTF

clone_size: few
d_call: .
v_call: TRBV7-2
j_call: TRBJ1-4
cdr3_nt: TGTGCCAGCAGCCCCTTTCCAACTAATGAAAAACTGTTTTTT
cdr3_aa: CASSPFPTNEKLFF

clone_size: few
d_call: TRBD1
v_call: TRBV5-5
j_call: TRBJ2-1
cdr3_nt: TGTGCCAGCAGCTTGGGACAGGGCCACAATGAGCAGTTCTTC
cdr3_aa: CASSLGQGHNEQFF

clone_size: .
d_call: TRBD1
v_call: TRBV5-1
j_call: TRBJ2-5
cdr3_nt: TGCGCCAGCAGCTTGGAGATAGGACAGGGGAGAGAGACCCAGTACTTC
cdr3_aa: CASSLEIGQGRETQYF

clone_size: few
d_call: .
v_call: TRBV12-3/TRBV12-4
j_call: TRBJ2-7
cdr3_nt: TGTGCCAGCAGTTTCAGTGGGAGCGGACCCTACGAGCAGTACTTC
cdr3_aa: CASSFSGSGPYEQYF

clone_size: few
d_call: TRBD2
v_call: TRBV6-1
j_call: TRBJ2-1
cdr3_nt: TGTGCCAGCAGTGGGACTAGCGGGAAACTTAATGAGCAGTTCTTC
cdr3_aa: CASSGTSGKLNEQFF

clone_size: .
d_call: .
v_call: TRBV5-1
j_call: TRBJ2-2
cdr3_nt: TGCGCCAGCAGCTTGGAGTTTCGGTGGAGGACCGCGTCCGGGGAGCTGTTTTTT
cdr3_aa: CASSLEFRWRTASGELFF

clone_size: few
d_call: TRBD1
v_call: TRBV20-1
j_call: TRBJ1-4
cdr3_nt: TGCAGTGCTAGGTTGGGGACAGAAGAAAAACTGTTTTTT
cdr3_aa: CSARLGTEEKLFF

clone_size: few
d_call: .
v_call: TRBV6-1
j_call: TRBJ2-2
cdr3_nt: TGTGCCAGCAGGTGCCACCCGGGGAACACCGGGGAGCTGTTTTTT
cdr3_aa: CASRCHPGNTGELFF

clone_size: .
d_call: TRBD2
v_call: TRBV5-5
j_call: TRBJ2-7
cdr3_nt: TGTGCCAGCAGCTTGGAGGTTGGGACTAGCTTCGGTACCTACGAGCAGTACTTC
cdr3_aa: CASSLEVGTSFGTYEQYF

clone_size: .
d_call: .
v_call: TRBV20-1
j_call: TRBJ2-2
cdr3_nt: TGCAGTGCTCGTTACACGTACACCGGGGAGCTGTTTTTT
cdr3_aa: CSARYTYTGELFF

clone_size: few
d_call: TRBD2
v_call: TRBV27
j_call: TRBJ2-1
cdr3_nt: TGTGCCAGCAGTTTATCCATGGGAGGGAATGAGCAGTTCTTC
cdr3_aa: CASSLSMGGNEQFF

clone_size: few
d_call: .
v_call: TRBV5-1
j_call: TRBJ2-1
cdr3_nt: TGCGCCAGCAGCTTCAGACCGACCCGCTACAATGAGCAGTTCTTC
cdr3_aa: CASSFRPTRYNEQFF

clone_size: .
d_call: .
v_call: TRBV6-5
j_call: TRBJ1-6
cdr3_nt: TGTGCCAGCAGTTCTTTAACTCCGATGAATTCACCCCTCCACTTT
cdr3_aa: CASSSLTPMNSPLHF

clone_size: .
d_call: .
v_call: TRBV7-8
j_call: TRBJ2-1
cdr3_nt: TGTGCCAGCAGCTTAGTAGAGGTCAGGGAGAATGAGCAGTTCTTC
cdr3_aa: CASSLVEVRENEQFF

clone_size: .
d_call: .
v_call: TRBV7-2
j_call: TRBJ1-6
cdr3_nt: TGTGCCAGCAGCGCCCGGTTCGGGGGATTTTATTCACCCCTCCACTTT
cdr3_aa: CASSARFGGFYSPLHF

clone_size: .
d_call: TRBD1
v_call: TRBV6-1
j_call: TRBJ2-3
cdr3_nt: TGTGCCAGCAGTCAGGACAGGGGCGGAAATACGCAGTATTTT
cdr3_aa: CASSQDRGGNTQYF

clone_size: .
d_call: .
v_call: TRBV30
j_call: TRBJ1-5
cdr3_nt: TGTGCCTGGAGTGTGGGCAGGGGATTTGATCAGCCCCAGCATTTT
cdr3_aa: CAWSVGRGFDQPQHF

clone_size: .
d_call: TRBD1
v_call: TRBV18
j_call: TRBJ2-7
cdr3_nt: TGTGCCAGCTCAAAGCCGGGACAGGGCTCCTACGAGCAGTACTTC
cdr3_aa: CASSKPGQGSYEQYF

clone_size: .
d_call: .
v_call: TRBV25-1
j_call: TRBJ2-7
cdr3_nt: TGTGCCAGCAGCCCATCGGTTGGGGGCTACGAGCAGTACTTC
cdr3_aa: CASSPSVGGYEQYF

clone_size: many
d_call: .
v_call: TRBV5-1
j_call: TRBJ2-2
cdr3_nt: TGCGCCAGCAGTCGGAACACCGGGGAGCTGTTTTTT
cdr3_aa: CASSRNTGELFF

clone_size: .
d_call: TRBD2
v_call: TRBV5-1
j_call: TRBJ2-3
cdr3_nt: TGCGCCAGCAGCTTGGCCCCTAGCGGCTACACAGATACGCAGTATTTT
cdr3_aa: CASSLAPSGYTDTQYF

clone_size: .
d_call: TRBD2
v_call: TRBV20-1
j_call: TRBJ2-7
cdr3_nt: TGCAGTGCCCGGGGTCTAGCGGGAGAGGGCGAGCAGTACTTC
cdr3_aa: CSARGLAGEGEQYF

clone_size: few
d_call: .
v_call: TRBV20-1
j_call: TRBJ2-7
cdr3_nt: TGCAGTGCTAGCCCCTCAGGCACCTACGAGCAGTACTTC
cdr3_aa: CSASPSGTYEQYF

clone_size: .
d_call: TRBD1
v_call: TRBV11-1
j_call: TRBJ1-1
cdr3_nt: TGTGCCAGCAGCAATCCCCTCGGGACAGGGACCATGAACACTGAAGCTTTCTTT
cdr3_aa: CASSNPLGTGTMNTEAFF

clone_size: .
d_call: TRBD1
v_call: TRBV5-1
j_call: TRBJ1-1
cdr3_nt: TGCGCCAGCAGCTTGGGAGGAGCGACAGGGGACCTCACTGAAGCTTTCTTT
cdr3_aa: CASSLGGATGDLTEAFF

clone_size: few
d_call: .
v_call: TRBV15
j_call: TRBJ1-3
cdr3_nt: TGTGCCACCAGCAGGCCCGTTGTAGGGGGAAACACCATATATTTT
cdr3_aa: CATSRPVVGGNTIYF

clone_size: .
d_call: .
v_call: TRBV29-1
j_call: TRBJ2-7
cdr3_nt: TGCAGCGTTGACACGGGCTACGAGCAGTACTTC
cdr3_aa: CSVDTGYEQYF

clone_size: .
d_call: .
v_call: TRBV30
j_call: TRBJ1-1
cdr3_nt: TGTGCCTGGCCGCGAATGAACAGGGAGCACACTGAAGCTTTCTTT
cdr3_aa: CAWPRMNREHTEAFF

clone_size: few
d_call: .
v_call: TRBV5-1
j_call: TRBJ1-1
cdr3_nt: TGCGCCAGCAGCTTGGAATCAGCGAACACTGAAGCTTTCTTT
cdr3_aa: CASSLESANTEAFF

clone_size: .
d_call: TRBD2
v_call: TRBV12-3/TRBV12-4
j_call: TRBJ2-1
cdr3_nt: TGTGCCAGCAGTCCGACTAGCGGGAGGACGAATGAGCAGTTCTTC
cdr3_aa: CASSPTSGRTNEQFF

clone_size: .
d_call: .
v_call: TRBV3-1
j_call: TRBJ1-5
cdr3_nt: TGTGCCAGCAGCCGCCGACAGGATCAGCCCCAGCATTTT
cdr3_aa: CASSRRQDQPQHF

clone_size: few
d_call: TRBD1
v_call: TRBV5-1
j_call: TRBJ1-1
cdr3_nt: TGCGCCAGCAGCTTAGGACAGGCGGCTGAAGCTTTCTTT
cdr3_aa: CASSLGQAAEAFF

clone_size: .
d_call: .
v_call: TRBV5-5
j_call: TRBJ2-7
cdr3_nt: TGTGCCAGCAGCTCCGGGCCAAGGAGCACCTACGAGCAGTACTTC
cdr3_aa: CASSSGPRSTYEQYF

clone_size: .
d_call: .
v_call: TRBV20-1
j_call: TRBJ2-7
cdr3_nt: TGCAGTGCCCCGGTTTCAGGTGGCTACGAGCAGTACTTC
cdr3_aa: CSAPVSGGYEQYF

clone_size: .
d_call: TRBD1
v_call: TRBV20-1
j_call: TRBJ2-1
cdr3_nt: TGCAGTGCTACCGCCTCGGGACAGGGAACCTACAATGAGCAGTTCTTC
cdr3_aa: CSATASGQGTYNEQFF

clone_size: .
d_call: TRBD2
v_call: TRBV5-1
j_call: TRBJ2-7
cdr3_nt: TGCGCCAGCAGCGTGACTAGCGGGACCTACTACGAGCAGTACTTC
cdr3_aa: CASSVTSGTYYEQYF

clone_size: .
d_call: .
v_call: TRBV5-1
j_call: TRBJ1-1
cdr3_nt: TGCGCCAGCAGCTTGAACACAGTACCGAACACTGAAGCTTTCTTT
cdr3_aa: CASSLNTVPNTEAFF

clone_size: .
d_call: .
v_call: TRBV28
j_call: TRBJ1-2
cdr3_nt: TGTGCCAGCACCGTATCGGGACATAAGATCTATGGCTACACCTTC
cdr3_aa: CASTVSGHKIYGYTF

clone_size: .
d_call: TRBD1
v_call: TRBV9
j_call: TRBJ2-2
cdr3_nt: TGTGCCAGCAGCGATGTAAGGACAGGGAAGGGTTACACCGGGGAGCTGTTTTTT
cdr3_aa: CASSDVRTGKGYTGELFF

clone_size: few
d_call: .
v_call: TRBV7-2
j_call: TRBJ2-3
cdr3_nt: TGTGCCAGCAGCTTTGACTGGAGCCCAGATACGCAGTATTTT
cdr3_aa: CASSFDWSPDTQYF

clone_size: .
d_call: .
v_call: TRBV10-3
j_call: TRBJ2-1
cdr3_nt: TGTGCCACCAAGGGGTGGGACGACAGAAACAATGAGCAGTTCTTC
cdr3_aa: CATKGWDDRNNEQFF

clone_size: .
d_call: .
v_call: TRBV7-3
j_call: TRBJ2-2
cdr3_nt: TGTGCCAGCAGCTATGGACCGAAAGGATCCGGGGAGCTGTTTTTT
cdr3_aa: CASSYGPKGSGELFF

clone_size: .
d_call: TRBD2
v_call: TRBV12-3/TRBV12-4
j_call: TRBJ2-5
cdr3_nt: TGTGCCAGCAGTTTTTTACTAGCGGGGCAAGAGACCCAGTACTTC
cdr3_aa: CASSFLLAGQETQYF

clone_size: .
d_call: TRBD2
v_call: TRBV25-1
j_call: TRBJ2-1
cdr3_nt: TGTGCCAGCAGCGAAACGAGACTAGCCGGGGACAATGAGCAGTTCTTC
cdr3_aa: CASSETRLAGDNEQFF

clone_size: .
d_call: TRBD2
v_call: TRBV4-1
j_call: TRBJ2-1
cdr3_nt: TGCGCCAGCATGCAATCCGGGACTAGCGTCCATGAGCAGTTCTTC
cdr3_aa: CASMQSGTSVHEQFF